These 9 T cell receptor beta chains were sequenced from one sample in a study of CD8 T cells in Susac syndrome. Random hexamers were used to reverse transcribe an amount of roughly 0.5 to 1 ug RNA. TCRdb re-derived calls from the immunoSEQ multiplex PCR reads in MiXCR, one entry per CDR3 protein. The top ten clones hold approximately 0.081% of a sample with approximately 220,000 distinct CDR3 sequences, roughly 94% of them seen once. Sequenced: CD4+ T cells from PBMCs. The receptors come from a human donor with multiple sclerosis.

The rearrangement joins TRBV30 to TRBJ1-5; D gene uncertain. Germline V CDR1 and CDR2: GTSNPN, SVGIG (reference sequence). V was shortened by 1 base and J by 2 bases, with 6 bases between the two germline ends. The CDR3 runs to 13 residues. The chain's CDR3 is CAWSDLGNQPQHF. The CDR3 DNA is TGTGCCTGGAGTGACCTTGGCAATCAGCCCCAGCATTTT.

This sequence joins TRBV18 and TRBJ2-7, with D possibly being TRBD1 or TRBD2 (7 bases each). Germline V gives CDR1 KGHSH, CDR2 LQKENI. Between the trimmed V and J ends, which lost 2 bases and 6 bases, there was a span of 11 bases. The CDR3 has 13 residues. The CDR3 is CASSPTGEGEQYV. The CDR3 bases are TGTGCCAGCTCACCAACAGGGGAGGGCGAGCAGTACGTC.

The chain employs TRBV29-1 and TRBJ1-1; TRBD1 aligns across 10 bases. The CDR3 runs to 13 residues. V was pared by 8 bases and J by 3 bases, with 6 bases of the junction left unmatched. Germline loops: CDR1 SQVTM, CDR2 ANQGSEA. In DNA form, the CDR3 reads TGCAGCTCACGGACAGGGGGAGACACTGAAGCTTTCTTT. It yields the protein CSSRTGGDTEAFF. The full variable domain, in which reference TRBV29-1 and TRBJ1-1 provide the parts outside the CDR3, is SAVISQKPSRDICQRGTSLTIQCQVDSQVTMMFWYRQQPGQSLTLIATANQGSEATYESGFVIDKFPISRPNLTFSTLTVSNMSPEDSSIYLCSSRTGGDTEAFFGQGTRLTVV.

J is TRBJ2-7 and V is TRBV12-5; D remains unclear. Germline values: CDR1 LGHNT, CDR2 FRNRAP. The CDR3 spans 11 residues. V gave up 3 bases and J gave up 6 bases, with 6 bases separating them. DNA for the CDR3: TGTGCTAGTGGTTTTATGGGCGAGCAGTACTTC. Amino acids: CASGFMGEQYF.

The chain uses TRBV10-3 and TRBJ2-2; TRBD2 matches at 7 bases. Germline V gives CDR1 ENHRY, CDR2 SYGVKD. This CDR3 has 13 amino acids. The trim removed 9 bases at V and 7 bases at J, leaving 8 bases unmatched. In DNA, the CDR3 is TGTGCCATTGTGGGAGGGGCCAGCGGGGAGCTGTTTTTT. This codes for CAIVGGASGELFF.

This clonotype was found once. The V and J genes are TRBV20-1 and TRBJ1-2; 9 nucleotides line up with TRBD1. This CDR3 region has 14 residues. Trimming cost V 6 bases and J 8 bases; bases outside gene matches: 13. Germline V lookup: CDR1 DFQATT, CDR2 SNEGSKA (reference sequence). The CDR3 spells CSAPGPQGARGYTF. CDR3 coding DNA: TGCAGTGCCCCGGGGCCACAGGGGGCGAGGGGCTACACCTTC.

This chain links TRBV9 with TRBJ2-2; no firm D call. This CDR3 has 12 amino acids. Germline V gene data show CDR1 as SGDLS and CDR2 as YYNGEE. Trimming shortened V by 8 bases and J by 8 bases, and 13 bases separated the two germline ends. Here the CDR3 DNA reads TGTGCCAGGACCGACGGGCGGGGGGAGCTGTTTTTT. It translates to CARTDGRGELFF.

The chain uses TRBV6-1 and TRBJ2-1, with TRBD2 matching 13 bases. V was pared by 6 bases and J by 2 bases, with 4 bases of the junction left unmatched. The CDR3 covers 16 residues. CDR1 and CDR2 from the germline V gene are MNHNS and SASEGT. The CDR3: CASRRLAGGAYNEQFF. As DNA, the CDR3 is TGTGCCAGCAGACGACTAGCGGGGGGCGCCTACAATGAGCAGTTCTTC.

This sequence joins TRBV3-1 and TRBJ1-2; TRBD1 agrees at 9 bases. This CDR3 comprises 13 residues. J was trimmed by 6 bases and V by 6 bases; bases with no gene match: 5. The germline gives CDR1 LGHDT, CDR2 YNNKEL (reference sequence). CDR3 sequence reads: CASRQQGAHGYTF. CDR3 coding DNA: TGTGCCAGCAGGCAACAGGGGGCACATGGCTACACCTTC.